The clone carrying this T cell receptor beta chain was seen more than once but under ten times. The V and J ends lost 0 bases and 2 bases respectively, with 7 bases between them. CDR3 size: 14 residues. Germline V gene sequence: CDR1 SGDLS, CDR2 YYNGEE. This entry comes from a study of OX40 agonist ivuxolimab in advanced cancers. Profiling relied on immunoSEQ multiplex PCR, and the TCRdb table lists in-frame clones only, not all of them. The sample carries more than 60,000 clones, about 87% recorded once. This sample comprised CD4+ or CD8+ T cells sorted from blood, obtained in a trial of the OX40 agonist ivuxolimab. The V gene is TRBV9, the J gene TRBJ2-3; no clear D gene. The receptor comes from an adult with an advanced solid tumor such as melanoma, head and neck, liver or kidney cancer. The CDR3 nucleotides read TGTGCCAGCAGCGTAGATAGCCACACAGATACGCAGTATTTT. Translation: CASSVDSHTDTQYF.